This TCR beta chain was found in a study of PD-1 blockade in classical Hodgkin lymphoma. Study context: Each patient was given nivolumab 3 mg/kg through a vein every 2 weeks. Study-wide points: Newly diagnosed patients and complete responders had comparable diversity at baseline. Exclusion was applied to patients who started nivolumab under 1 year after ASCT.

To note about this clone: Its matching antigen is unknown.

The germline V and J ends were trimmed by 3 bases and 2 bases, with 16 bases remaining between them. CDR1 is KGHSH, CDR2 LQKENI, per germline. This CDR3 spans 17 amino acids. Only in-frame clones appear in the TCRdb table, and some are missing; sequencing was by immunoSEQ multiplex PCR. The table has about 22,000 clones, about 80% seen once. Time point defined: cycle 4 day 1 (C4D1), after 6 weeks of nivolumab. Relapse was seen in all patients after autologous stem cell transplantation, and brentuximab vedotin exposure was variable. The gene calls are TRBV18 and TRBJ2-2; D assignment may be TRBD1 or TRBD2 (5 bases each). This TCR came from a human donor with classical Hodgkin lymphoma. Source: peripheral blood mononuclear cells (PBMCs), taken before the fourth cycle of nivolumab. Here the CDR3 DNA reads TGTGCCAGCTCACCCGGGACCTCTAACACAAACACCGGGGAGCTGTTTTTT. Protein sequence: CASSPGTSNTNTGELFF.